The subject of this entry is one T cell receptor beta chain. The source of the sample is a study of neoadjuvant anti-PD-1 for oral cavity cancer. Only in-frame clones appear in the TCRdb table, and some are missing; sequencing was by immunoSEQ multiplex PCR. The table shows more than 13,000 clones, with about 75% occurring only once. The time point denotes: after neoadjuvant nivolumab, at surgical resection. Sequenced here: PBMCs, sampled after nivolumab (anti-PD-1) treatment. This receptor was obtained from a person between 35 and 79 years old with oral cavity squamous cell carcinoma.

CDR3 nucleotides: TGTGCCAGCAGTAAACGGGACACCCTTTCCTACAATGAGCAGTTCTTC. Protein sequence: CASSKRDTLSYNEQFF. The rearrangement uses TRBV27 and TRBJ2-1, with a weak D call TRBD1 (6 bases). The CDR3 contains 16 residues. Trimming removed 5 bases at V and 1 base at J, with 15 bases between. Germline values: CDR1 MNHEY, CDR2 SMNVEV (reference sequence).